The present T cell receptor beta chain was sequenced within a study of shared clonotypes between healthy human individuals. The study, taken as a whole, reports: Tissue TCR repertoires likely differ from these blood-only repertoires.

Naive CD8 populations comprised CD45RO-negative cells positively selected for CCR7, excluding terminally differentiated effector memory CD45RA+ cells. This clone was recorded once. The target antigen is unknown. Measured with immunoSEQ multiplex PCR; TCRdb has only the in-frame clones, and not every one. The sample shows about 2 million clones, about 94% of them seen only once. The trim removed 3 bases at V and 7 bases at J, leaving 4 bases unmatched. Per germline, CDR1 SQVTM and CDR2 ANQGSEA. This CDR3 has 12 residues. This clonotype originated in a man younger than 30 in good health. This sequence joins TRBV29-1 and TRBJ2-7; 9 nucleotides match TRBD1. The sample taken for sequencing was naive CD8+ T cells sorted from blood. CDR3 amino acids: CSVESGTGEQYF. DNA for the CDR3: TGCAGCGTTGAGAGCGGGACAGGGGAGCAGTACTTC.